This T cell receptor (beta chain) derives from a study of blood T cell repertoires in COVID-19. TCRdb keeps only in-frame clones here, not all; method: immunoSEQ multiplex PCR. This table holds about half a million clones, approximately 85% found once. The CDR3 has 14 residues. Germline lookup yields CDR1 MGHDK and CDR2 SYGVNS. With V trimmed by 3 bases and J by 5 bases, 5 bases remained unmatched. The origin of this receptor is a human donor in a cohort sampled during active COVID-19. V usage is TRBV25-1 and J usage is TRBJ1-1, with 8 bases aligning to TRBD1. Sequencing input: peripheral blood. The CDR3 coding sequence is TGTGCCAGCAGTGACACAGGGGGAGGTACTGAAGCTTTCTTT. It codes for CASSDTGGGTEAFF. Full variable domain (outside the CDR3, taken from reference TRBV25-1 and TRBJ1-1): EADIYQTPRYLVIGTGKKITLECSQTMGHDKMYWYQQDPGMELHLIHYSYGVNSTEKGDLSSESTVSRIRTEHFPLTLESARPSHTSQYLCASSDTGGGTEAFFGQGTRLTVV.